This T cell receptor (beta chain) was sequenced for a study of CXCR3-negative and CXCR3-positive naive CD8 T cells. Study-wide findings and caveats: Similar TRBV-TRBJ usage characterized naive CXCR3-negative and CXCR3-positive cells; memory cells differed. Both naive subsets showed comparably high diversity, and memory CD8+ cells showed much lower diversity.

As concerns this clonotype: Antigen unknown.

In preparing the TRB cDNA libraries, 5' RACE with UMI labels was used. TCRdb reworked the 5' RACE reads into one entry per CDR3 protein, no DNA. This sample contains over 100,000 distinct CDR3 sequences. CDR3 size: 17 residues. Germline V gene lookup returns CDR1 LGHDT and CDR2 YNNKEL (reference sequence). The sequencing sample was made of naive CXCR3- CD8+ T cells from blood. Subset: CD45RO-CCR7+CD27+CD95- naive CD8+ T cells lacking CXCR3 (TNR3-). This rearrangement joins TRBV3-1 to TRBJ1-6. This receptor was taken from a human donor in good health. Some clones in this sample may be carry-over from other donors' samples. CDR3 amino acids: CASRRGRTTSYNSPLHF.